Sequencing of this T cell receptor (beta chain) was carried out in a study of CD8 T cells in Susac syndrome. A quantity of 0.5 to 1 ug RNA underwent reverse transcription using random hexamers. MiXCR, run by TCRdb on the immunoSEQ multiplex PCR reads, gives a single entry per CDR3 protein. The sample holds 250,000 to 300,000 distinct CDR3 sequences, approximately 85% seen once. The junction had 23 bases not matched to a gene; V was cut back by 3 bases and J by 10 bases. Per germline, CDR1 KGHSH and CDR2 LQKENI. CDR3 length: 19 residues. The chain combines TRBV18 with TRBJ2-1; 8 bases match TRBD2. The TCR originated in a human donor with multiple sclerosis. Sample: CD8+ T cells from PBMCs. The CDR3, as DNA: TGTGCCAGCTCACCCTTTCGGACCCTACGGGAGGGCTCCGGTGAGGAGCAGTTCTTC. As protein: CASSPFRTLREGSGEEQFF.